The source of this TCR beta chain is a study of T cell responses to AZD1222 COVID-19 vaccine. Study-wide results and caveats: Seropositive status at baseline applied to only 5 to 7 AZD1222 recipients.

Concerning this clone: Its specificity is unknown.

Data came from immunoSEQ multiplex PCR; TCRdb stores just in-frame clones and leaves some out. The sample consists of 70,000 to 90,000 clones, 70% to 90% of them appearing once. This material consisted of peripheral blood, taken 28 days after the second AZD1222 dose. The receptor was isolated from an adult who received the AZD1222 COVID-19 vaccine.

The CDR3 spells CASSSPTAMSSYEQYF. The CDR3 bases are TGTGCCAGCAGTTCCCCGACTGCGATGAGCTCCTACGAGCAGTACTTC. V is TRBV28 and J is TRBJ2-7; no clear D gene. The CDR3 totals 16 residues. Germline V gene sequence: CDR1 MDHEN, CDR2 SYDVKM. V lost 4 bases to trimming and J lost 0 bases, with 16 bases between them.